Detailed here is one T cell receptor beta chain. Its specificity is not known. The data are from a study of T cell responses to AZD1222 COVID-19 vaccine. Sequencing was performed with immunoSEQ multiplex PCR; in TCRdb, only in-frame clones are kept and a portion is missing. This sample has about 110,000 clones, with 75% to 90% found just once. Study results and limitations: Possibly, clonal diversity was underestimated; donors were largely white British and included more females. Seropositive status at baseline applied to only five or six AZD1222 recipients.

This TCR came from an adult who received the AZD1222 COVID-19 vaccine. This specimen consisted of peripheral blood, obtained 28 days after the second AZD1222 dose.

CDR3 loop: CASSGTGDYGYTF. The CDR3 bases are TGCGCCAGCAGTGGGACAGGAGATTATGGCTACACCTTC. The V call is TRBV10-2, the J call TRBJ1-2; 7 bases agree with TRBD1. Per the germline V gene, CDR1 is WSHSY and CDR2 is SAAADI. Losses at the gene ends were 4 bases for V and 5 bases for J; bases not matched to a gene: 4. This CDR3 comprises 13 residues.